The rows below give T cell receptor beta chains drawn from one sample of a study of monozygotic twins with inflammatory bowel disease. TCRdb re-analyzed the 5' RACE reads; it lists each CDR3 protein once, without DNA. The repertoire table contains approximately 400,000 distinct CDR3 sequences. Sequencing used blood. The receptors shown here come from a human donor with ulcerative colitis or Crohn's disease, or a healthy co-twin of an affected twin (not recorded which). Each CDR3 is given with its conserved first and last residue.

cdr3_aa | j_call | v_call
CASSPWGLPSYEQYF | TRBJ2-7 | TRBV7-2
CASGRTGELFF | TRBJ2-2 | TRBV2
CATSRGTSGHEQYF | TRBJ2-7 | TRBV15
CASSEGQGGAETQYF | TRBJ2-5 | TRBV2
CASGRRNSNQPQHF | TRBJ1-5 | TRBV12-3/TRBV12-4
CSALTSGSLNEQFF | TRBJ2-1 | TRBV20-1
CSVEPRAQGADEQFF | TRBJ2-1 | TRBV29-1
CASSLGAGNAYNEQFF | TRBJ2-1 | TRBV13
CASSFGRASSYNSPLHF | TRBJ1-6 | TRBV27
CASSLGGTLVANEQFF | TRBJ2-1 | TRBV5-1
CASRHTTGESGANVLTF | TRBJ2-6 | TRBV28
CASSRPSGGTYEQYF | TRBJ2-7 | TRBV10-2
CASSLDRGARYEQYF | TRBJ2-7 | TRBV7-2
CASTPRDRRYNEQFF | TRBJ2-1 | TRBV5-4
CASSLEFGSTYEQYF | TRBJ2-7 | TRBV7-8
CSVVGSYEQYF | TRBJ2-7 | TRBV29-1
CASSLLAGGRETQYF | TRBJ2-5 | TRBV12-3/TRBV12-4
CASSQGTANTEAFF | TRBJ1-1 | TRBV3-1
CASRAGQLNTEAFF | TRBJ1-1 | TRBV7-9
CASSQVASEAFF | TRBJ1-1 | TRBV3-1
CASSQVQLNTEAFF | TRBJ1-1 | TRBV3-1
CASSSPGGWSSYNEQFF | TRBJ2-1 | TRBV7-2
CASSYSLGEKLFF | TRBJ1-4 | TRBV6-6
CASRKTSGQETQYF | TRBJ2-5 | TRBV12-3/TRBV12-4
CAWSVGGGGNIQYF | TRBJ2-4 | TRBV30
CSARGWRIDTDTQYF | TRBJ2-3 | TRBV20-1
CASKLADSYNEQFF | TRBJ2-1 | TRBV2
CASSQGPGLHF | TRBJ1-6 | TRBV7-2
CSGARNTEAFF | TRBJ1-1 | TRBV29-1
CSVSYASSYEQYF | TRBJ2-7 | TRBV29-1
CAWSVQTNQPQHF | TRBJ1-5 | TRBV30
CASSTDRVQPQHF | TRBJ1-5 | TRBV19
CASSPPGQINSPLHF | TRBJ1-6 | TRBV12-3/TRBV12-4
CASSYSSSRFEQYF | TRBJ2-7 | TRBV6-6
CASSLVGGVYGYTF | TRBJ1-2 | TRBV5-1
CSARGRAGSSYEQYF | TRBJ2-7 | TRBV20-1
CAWSAGPLGGYPF | TRBJ1-2 | TRBV30
CASSQDLETQYF | TRBJ2-5 | TRBV3-1
CASSLAAEWSYNEQFF | TRBJ2-1 | TRBV25-1
CSVTRRMVTTEAFF | TRBJ1-1 | TRBV29-1
CASSKRRHGADTQYF | TRBJ2-3 | TRBV6-2/TRBV6-3
CSAYTPGQGFNEQFF | TRBJ2-1 | TRBV20-1
CASSQSQGADF | TRBJ2-7 | TRBV23-1
CSARDRGGGGYTF | TRBJ1-2 | TRBV20-1